The clone carrying this T cell receptor beta chain was recorded only once. The CDR3 loop spans 13 amino acids. The V gene lost 8 bases and the J gene lost 5 bases, with 13 bases spanning the gap. Germline assignment: CDR1 SEHNR and CDR2 FQNEAQ (reference sequence). The data originate from a study of blood T cell repertoires in COVID-19. Across the study: Both acute and convalescent COVID-19 samples were obtained from the United States, Italy and Spain.

TCRdb keeps only in-frame clones here, not all; method: immunoSEQ multiplex PCR. The repertoire holds 200,000 to 300,000 clones, more than 75% seen once, with around 0.98% in the top ten. The sequenced sample consisted of peripheral blood. This sequence originates from a woman aged 40 to 50 who had recovered from COVID-19. The chain combines TRBV7-9 with TRBJ1-3; D gene uncertain. The CDR3, as DNA: TGTGCCAGCCGACCACCCACTAGAAACACCATATATTTT. Translated, it gives CASRPPTRNTIYF.